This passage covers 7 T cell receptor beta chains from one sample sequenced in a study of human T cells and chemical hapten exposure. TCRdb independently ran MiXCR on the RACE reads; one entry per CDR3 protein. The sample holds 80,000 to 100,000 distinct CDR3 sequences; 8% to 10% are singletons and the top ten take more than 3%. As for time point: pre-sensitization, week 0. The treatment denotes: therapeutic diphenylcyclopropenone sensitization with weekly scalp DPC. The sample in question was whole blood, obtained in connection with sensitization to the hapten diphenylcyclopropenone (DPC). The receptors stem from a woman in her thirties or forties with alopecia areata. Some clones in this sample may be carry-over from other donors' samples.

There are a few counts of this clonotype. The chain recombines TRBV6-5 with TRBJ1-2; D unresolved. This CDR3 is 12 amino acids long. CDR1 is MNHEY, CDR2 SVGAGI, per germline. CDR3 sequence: CATSAVGRGYTF. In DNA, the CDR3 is TGTGCTACCTCTGCGGTGGGTCGGGGCTACACCTTC.

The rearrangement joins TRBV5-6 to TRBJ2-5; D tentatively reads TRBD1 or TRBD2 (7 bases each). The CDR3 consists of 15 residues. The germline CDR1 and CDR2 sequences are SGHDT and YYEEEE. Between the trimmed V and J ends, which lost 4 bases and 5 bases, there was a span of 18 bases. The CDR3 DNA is TGTGCCAGCAGCGAATTACAGGGGAGGGCGGAGACCCAGTACTTC. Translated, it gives CASSELQGRAETQYF.

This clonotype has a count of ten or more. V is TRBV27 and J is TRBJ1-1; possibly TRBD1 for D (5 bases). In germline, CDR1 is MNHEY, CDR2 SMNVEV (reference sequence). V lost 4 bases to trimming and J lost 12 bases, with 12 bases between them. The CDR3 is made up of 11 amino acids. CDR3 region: CASSWGRATFF. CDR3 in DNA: TGTGCCAGCAGTTGGGGCAGGGCAACTTTCTTT.

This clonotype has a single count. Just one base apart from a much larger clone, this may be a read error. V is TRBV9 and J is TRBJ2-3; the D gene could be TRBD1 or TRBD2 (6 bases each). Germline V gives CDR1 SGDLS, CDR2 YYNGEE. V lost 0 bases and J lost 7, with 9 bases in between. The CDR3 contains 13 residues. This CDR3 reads CASSVAGDNTQYF. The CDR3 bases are TGTGCCAGCAGCGTAGCGGGGGACAATACGCAGTATTTT.

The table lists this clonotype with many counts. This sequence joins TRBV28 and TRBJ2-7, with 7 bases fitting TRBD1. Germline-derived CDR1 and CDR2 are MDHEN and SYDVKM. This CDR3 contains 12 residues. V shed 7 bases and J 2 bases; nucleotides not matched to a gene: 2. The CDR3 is CASMQGAYEQYF. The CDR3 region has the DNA TGTGCCAGCATGCAGGGGGCCTACGAGCAGTACTTC. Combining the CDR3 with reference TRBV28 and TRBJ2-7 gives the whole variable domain DVKVTQSSRYLVKRTGEKVFLECVQDMDHENMFWYRQDPGLGLRLIYFSYDVKMKEKGDIPEGYSVSREKKERFSLILESASTNQTSMYLCASMQGAYEQYFGPGTRLTVT.

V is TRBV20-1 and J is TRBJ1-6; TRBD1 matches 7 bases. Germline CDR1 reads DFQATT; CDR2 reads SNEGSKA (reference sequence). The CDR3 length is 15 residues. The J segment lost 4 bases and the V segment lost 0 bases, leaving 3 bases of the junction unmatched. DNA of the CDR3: TGCAGTGCTAGAGATTTGGGACAGTATAATTCACCCCTCCACTTT. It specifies CSARDLGQYNSPLHF.

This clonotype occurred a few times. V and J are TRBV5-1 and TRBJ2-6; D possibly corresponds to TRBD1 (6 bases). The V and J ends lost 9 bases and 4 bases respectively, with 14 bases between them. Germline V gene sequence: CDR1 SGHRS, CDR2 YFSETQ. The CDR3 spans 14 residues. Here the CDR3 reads CATRRGLGANVLTF. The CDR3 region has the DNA TGCGCCACCAGAAGGGGGTTAGGGGCCAACGTCCTGACTTTC.